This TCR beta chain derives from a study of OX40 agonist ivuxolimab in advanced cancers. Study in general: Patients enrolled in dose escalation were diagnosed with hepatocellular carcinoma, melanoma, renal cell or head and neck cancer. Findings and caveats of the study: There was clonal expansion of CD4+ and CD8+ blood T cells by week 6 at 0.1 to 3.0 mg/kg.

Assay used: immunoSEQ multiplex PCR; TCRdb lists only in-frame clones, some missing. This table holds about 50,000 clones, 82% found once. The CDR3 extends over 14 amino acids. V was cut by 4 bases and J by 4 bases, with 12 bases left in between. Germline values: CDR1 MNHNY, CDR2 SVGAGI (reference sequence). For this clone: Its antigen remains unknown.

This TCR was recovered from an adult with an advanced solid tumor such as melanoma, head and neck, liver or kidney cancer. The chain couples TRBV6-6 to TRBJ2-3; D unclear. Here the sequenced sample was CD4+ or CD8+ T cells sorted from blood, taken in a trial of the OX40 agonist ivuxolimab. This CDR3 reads CASSSMSEPDTQYF. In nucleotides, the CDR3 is TGTGCCAGCAGTTCTATGTCGGAGCCAGATACGCAGTATTTT.